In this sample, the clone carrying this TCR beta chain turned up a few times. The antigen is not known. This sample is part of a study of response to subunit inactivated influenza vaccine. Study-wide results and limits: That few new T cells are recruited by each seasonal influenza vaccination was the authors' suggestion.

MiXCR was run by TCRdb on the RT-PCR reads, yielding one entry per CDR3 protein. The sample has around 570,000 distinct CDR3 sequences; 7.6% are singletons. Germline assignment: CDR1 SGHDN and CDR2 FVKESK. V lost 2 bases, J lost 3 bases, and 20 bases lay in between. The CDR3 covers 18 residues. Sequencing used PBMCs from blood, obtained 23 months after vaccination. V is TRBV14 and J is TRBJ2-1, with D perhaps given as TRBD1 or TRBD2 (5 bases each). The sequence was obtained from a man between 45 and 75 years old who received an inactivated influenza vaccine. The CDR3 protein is CASSQHGGSSTIYNEQFF. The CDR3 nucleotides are TGTGCCAGCAGCCAACATGGGGGTAGTAGCACAATCTACAATGAGCAGTTCTTC.